These 31 T cell receptor beta chains originate from one sample sequenced in a study of shared clonotypes between healthy human individuals. CD8 cells regarded as naive lacked CD45RO, were positively chosen for CCR7, and omitted terminally differentiated effector memory CD45RA+ cells. Using immunoSEQ multiplex PCR, the repertoire was profiled, and TCRdb retains in-frame clones only, with some absent. The sample includes about 820,000 clones, nearly 95% of them seen just once. The sequencing input was naive CD8+ T cells sorted from blood. These receptors were obtained from a man aged 30 to 45 in good health.

This chain joins TRBV27 and TRBJ2-3; 8 nucleotides match TRBD2. CDR3 length: 16 residues. Per the germline V gene, CDR1 is MNHEY and CDR2 is SMNVEV (reference sequence). Germline trimming cut 3 bases from V and 3 bases from J; bases unmatched to any gene: 8. In DNA form, the CDR3 reads TGTGCCAGCAGTTTTAGGGTCCGGGGGGGGACAGATACGCAGTATTTT. As protein: CASSFRVRGGTDTQYF.

The chain is built from TRBV11-2 and TRBJ2-1; TRBD1 matches at 10 bases. The J segment lost 8 bases and the V segment lost 5 bases, leaving 12 bases of the junction unmatched. Germline V gene data show CDR1 as SGHAT and CDR2 as FQNNGV. The CDR3 runs to 16 residues. DNA for the CDR3: TGTGCCAGCAGCCCCGGGCAGACAGGGGGCATCGATGAGCAGTTCTTC. It specifies CASSPGQTGGIDEQFF.

The genes are TRBV5-5 and TRBJ2-7, with a tentative D call TRBD1 (6 bases). Looked up from germline, CDR1 is SGHKS and CDR2 is YYEKEE (reference sequence). Trimming took off 3 bases at V and 7 bases at J, with 26 bases between the two ends. The length of the CDR3 is 17 residues. The CDR3 nucleotides are TGTGCCAGCAGCTACCGACAGGTCCCCCCCTCTGGTGGGGAGCAGTACTTC. It encodes CASSYRQVPPSGGEQYF.

The V gene is TRBV27, the J gene TRBJ1-1; a weak D match, TRBD1 (6 bases). There are 13 residues in the CDR3. The V end was cut by 5 bases, the J end by 8 bases, with 15 bases between. The V gene's germline CDR1 is MNHEY and CDR2 SMNVEV (reference sequence). This CDR3 is CASSGGHSAEAFF. The CDR3 DNA is TGTGCCAGCAGTGGGGGACATTCGGCGGAAGCTTTCTTT.

This sequence joins TRBV5-8 and TRBJ2-7, with a tentative D call TRBD2 (5 bases). The V gene lost 2 bases and the J gene lost 5 bases, with 14 bases spanning the gap. Germline-derived CDR1 and CDR2 are SGHTS and YDEGEE. This CDR3 is built from 14 residues. CDR3 coding DNA: TGTGCCAGCAGCTTAACTAGTCAGGTTAACGAGCAGTACTTC. Translating gives CASSLTSQVNEQYF.

Regarding this clone: Other DNA variants within this sample encode the same CDR3. The chain carries TRBV9 and TRBJ2-1; TRBD2 matches 10 bases. The V gene end was trimmed by 4 bases and the J gene end by 6 bases; junction bases not matched to a gene: 10. Germline values: CDR1 SGDLS, CDR2 YYNGEE. The CDR3 is 16 amino acids. CDR3 nucleotides: TGTGCCAGCAGCCGAGGGCTAGCGGGAGTTGGCAATGAGCAGTTCTTC. Amino acid sequence: CASSRGLAGVGNEQFF.

The chain employs TRBV4-1 and TRBJ1-1; D gene unclear. The V and J ends lost 3 bases and 8 bases respectively, with 13 bases between them. The CDR3 length is 13 residues. Per germline, CDR1 MGHRA and CDR2 YSYEKL. The CDR3 DNA is TGCGCCAGCAGCCACCGGGGAGGACCCGAAGCTTTCTTT. This sequence encodes CASSHRGGPEAFF.

This clone was observed a handful of times. This chain links TRBV7-6 with TRBJ1-1, with D hard to call. The CDR3 has 14 amino acids. Per germline, CDR1 SGHVS and CDR2 FNYEAQ. Trimming took 3 bases from V and 1 from J, leaving 9 bases between them. CDR3 amino acids: CASSLTRGNTEAFF. The CDR3 DNA is TGTGCCAGCAGCTTGACTCGTGGGAACACTGAAGCTTTCTTT.

Note on this clone: The same CDR3 is also encoded by other DNA sequences in this sample. This chain links TRBV6-1 with TRBJ2-1, with 12 bases lining up with TRBD2. There are 14 residues in the CDR3. V shed 2 bases and J 9 bases; nucleotides not matched to a gene: 2. Germline V gene sequence: CDR1 MNHNS, CDR2 SASEGT. The CDR3 reads CASSERLAGVEQFF. CDR3 nucleotide sequence: TGTGCCAGCAGTGAAAGACTAGCGGGAGTTGAGCAGTTCTTC.

This clone was seen just once. V and J are TRBV28 and TRBJ2-1, with 13 bases aligning to TRBD2. The CDR3 runs 20 residues. After removal of 6 bases from V and 6 bases from J, the junction contained 20 bases not matched to a gene. Per the germline V gene, CDR1 is MDHEN and CDR2 is SYDVKM. Here the CDR3 DNA reads TGTGCCAGCAGACCCAGGAACCGGCCTTCGGGACTAGCGGGGACCAATGAGCAGTTCTTC. This translates into CASRPRNRPSGLAGTNEQFF.

This chain joins TRBV18 and TRBJ2-1; 7 bases are a match to TRBD1. J was trimmed by 4 bases and V by 0 bases; bases with no gene match: 9. The CDR3 runs 17 residues. Per the germline V gene, CDR1 is KGHSH and CDR2 is LQKENI. The CDR3 sequence is CASSPPGGDVGYNEQFF. DNA of the CDR3: TGTGCCAGCTCACCACCAGGGGGCGATGTTGGTTACAATGAGCAGTTCTTC.

J is TRBJ2-3 and V is TRBV10-3; TRBD2 aligns across 7 bases. The CDR3 has 15 residues. Unmatched junction bases numbered 5, after V lost 4 bases and J lost 1 base. The V gene's germline CDR1 is ENHRY and CDR2 SYGVKD. The CDR3 here is CAISGGLAGTDTQYF. The CDR3 nucleotides read TGTGCCATCAGTGGCGGGCTAGCGGGCACAGATACGCAGTATTTT.

The gene calls are TRBV28 and TRBJ2-1; D may be TRBD2 (5 bases). Looked up from germline, CDR1 is MDHEN and CDR2 is SYDVKM. CDR3 size: 16 residues. V was clipped by 1 base and J by 5 bases, with 15 bases between them. The CDR3 DNA reads as TGTGCCAGCAGTTTATCAGCGGCCCTCCCGGACAATGAGCAGTTCTTC. Amino acid sequence: CASSLSAALPDNEQFF.

A remark on this clone: One end of the junction fails to match germline, which may point to a read error. This chain uses TRBV29-1 with TRBJ2-7; 9 positions agree with TRBD2. The germline CDR1 and CDR2 sequences are SQVTM and ANQGSEA. This CDR3 is built from 12 residues. The CDR3 sequence is CSVELAGYVQYF. CDR3 coding DNA: TGCAGCGTTGAACTAGCGGGATACGTGCAGTACTTC.

V and J are TRBV9 and TRBJ2-3; TRBD2 matches 7 bases. The CDR3 sequence is 14 residues long. Trimming removed 3 bases from V and 8 bases from J; junction bases left unmatched: 9. Germline V lookup: CDR1 SGDLS, CDR2 YYNGEE. In DNA, the CDR3 is TGTGCCAGCAGCGCCCAAGGGACTATTGGTACGCAGTATTTT. The encoded protein is CASSAQGTIGTQYF.

V and J are TRBV2 and TRBJ1-2; 10 positions match TRBD1. The junction had 5 bases not matched to a gene; V was cut back by 10 bases and J by 3 bases. The germline gives CDR1 SNHLY, CDR2 FYNNEI. The CDR3 is 13 amino acids. The CDR3 region is CATRDRGYYGYTF. CDR3 nucleotide sequence: TGTGCCACCCGGGACAGGGGCTACTATGGCTACACCTTC.

J is TRBJ2-7 and V is TRBV7-9; maybe TRBD2 (5 bases). Germline V gives CDR1 SEHNR, CDR2 FQNEAQ (reference sequence). Trimming pared 7 bases from V and 2 bases from J, leaving 12 bases between. The length of the CDR3 is 13 residues. The CDR3 bases are TGTGCCAGCAAACCGGGGTCGGCCTACGAGCAGTACTTC. As protein: CASKPGSAYEQYF.

V usage is TRBV7-9 and J usage is TRBJ1-4; the D is unclear. V shed 6 bases and J shed 0 bases, with 5 bases lying between them. Germline CDR1 reads SEHNR; CDR2 reads FQNEAQ (reference sequence). The CDR3 is made up of 13 amino acids. The CDR3 loop is CASRPPTNEKLFF. The CDR3 coding sequence is TGTGCCAGCAGGCCTCCAACTAATGAAAAACTGTTTTTT.

J is TRBJ1-1 and V is TRBV19; D gene unclear. The CDR3 totals 13 residues. From germline, CDR1 is LNHDA and CDR2 SQIVND (reference sequence). V gave up 5 bases and J gave up 4 bases, with 11 bases separating them. The CDR3 coding sequence is TGTGCCAGTAGTCCCCAAGTGTCCACTGAAGCTTTCTTT. Amino acid sequence: CASSPQVSTEAFF.

The chain recombines TRBV9 with TRBJ2-5; 7 bases agree with TRBD1. Per germline, CDR1 SGDLS and CDR2 YYNGEE. Germline trimming cut 3 bases from V and 4 bases from J; bases unmatched to any gene: 3. The CDR3 has 13 residues. The CDR3 is CASSARDRETQYF. The CDR3 nucleotides read TGTGCCAGCAGCGCCCGGGACAGAGAGACCCAGTACTTC.

This clone was seen a few times. The V and J genes are TRBV7-6 and TRBJ2-1; 13 nucleotides align to TRBD2. V shed 5 bases, J shed 8 bases, and the junction held 9 bases outside the gene matches. The CDR3 sequence is 16 residues long. Germline CDR1 reads SGHVS; CDR2 reads FNYEAQ. CDR3 region: CASSGRTSGSGDEQFF. CDR3 nucleotides: TGTGCCAGCAGCGGCCGGACTAGCGGGAGTGGGGATGAGCAGTTCTTC.

The J gene is TRBJ1-4, the V gene TRBV11-2; D perhaps matches TRBD1 (5 bases). This CDR3 has 16 residues. Trimming took 5 bases from V and 4 from J, leaving 17 bases between them. The germline V gene encodes CDR1 SGHAT and CDR2 FQNNGV. The chain's CDR3 is CASSPNQGTINEKLFF. The CDR3 nucleotides are TGTGCCAGCAGCCCCAACCAGGGAACGATTAATGAAAAACTGTTTTTT.

The V and J genes are TRBV15 and TRBJ2-7; 8 bases are shared with TRBD1. The CDR3 contains 15 residues. Per the germline V gene, CDR1 is LNHNV and CDR2 is YYDKDF (reference sequence). The V segment lost 8 bases and the J segment 5 bases; nucleotides outside the gene matches: 14. The CDR3 reads CATSGTGLPGDEQYF. In DNA, the CDR3 is TGTGCCACCTCCGGGACAGGTCTCCCGGGGGACGAGCAGTACTTC.

The V call is TRBV7-9, the J call TRBJ1-1; D possibly corresponds to TRBD1 (6 bases). This CDR3 is built from 15 residues. CDR1 and CDR2 (germline): SEHNR, FQNEAQ (reference sequence). V gave up 7 bases and J gave up 3 bases, with 18 bases separating them. The CDR3 nucleotides read TGTGCCAGCACCCCTCTGAGAGGGGGGGACACTGAAGCTTTCTTT. Its translation: CASTPLRGGDTEAFF.

In regard to this clone: Other DNA variants within this sample encode the same CDR3. The V and J genes are TRBV9 and TRBJ2-3, with D uncertain. V was shortened by 0 bases and J by 0 bases, with 5 bases between the two germline ends. The CDR3 runs to 14 residues. CDR1 and CDR2 (germline): SGDLS, YYNGEE. CDR3 sequence reads: CASSVETSTDTQYF. CDR3 nucleotides: TGTGCCAGCAGCGTAGAGACTAGCACAGATACGCAGTATTTT.

Notes on this clone: It is likely a read error, because the conserved phenylalanine at the end of the CDR3 is missing. No DNA is shown, since the ends of the CDR3 on it are uncertain; the CDR3 is the one TCRdb lists. The chain combines TRBV3-2 with TRBJ2-7; TRBD2 is the table's D call, not checked against the DNA. TRBV3-2 corresponds to a pseudogene. The CDR3 contains 8 residues when both ends are counted. This chain's CDR3 is CASSPTES.

The chain uses TRBV28 and TRBJ2-7; D possibly corresponds to TRBD1 (5 bases). The V and J ends lost 6 bases and 4 bases respectively, with 22 bases between them. This CDR3 has 16 amino acids. Germline V gene sequence: CDR1 MDHEN, CDR2 SYDVKM. CDR3 sequence reads: CASSVGSSGQGYEQYF. CDR3 bases: TGTGCCAGCAGCGTTGGATCTTCCGGGCAGGGATACGAGCAGTACTTC.

This rearrangement joins TRBV5-1 to TRBJ2-5; a weak D match, TRBD2 (6 bases). The V end lost 4 bases, the J end lost 5 bases, and 15 bases lay between the germline ends. The germline CDR1 and CDR2 sequences are SGHRS and YFSETQ. This CDR3 is built from 14 residues. The CDR3 spells CASSLITGLETQYF. CDR3 coding DNA: TGCGCCAGCAGCCTGATAACGGGACTGGAGACCCAGTACTTC.

The chain has TRBV10-3 and TRBJ1-3, with D possibly matching TRBD1 (5 bases). The CDR3 contains 17 residues. CDR1 is ENHRY and CDR2 is SYGVKD in the germline V gene. Trimming pared 2 bases from V and 0 bases from J, leaving 14 bases between. The CDR3 loop is CAISEGDRQLSGNTIYF. The CDR3 nucleotides are TGTGCCATCAGTGAGGGGGACCGACAACTCTCTGGAAACACCATATATTTT.

This rearrangement joins TRBV2 to TRBJ2-7; D may be TRBD2 (6 bases). The V gene's germline CDR1 is SNHLY and CDR2 FYNNEI. This CDR3 contains 16 residues. Trimming took 3 bases from V and 8 from J, leaving 23 bases between them. The CDR3 sequence is CASSDLSGGPLKQQYF. CDR3 DNA sequence: TGTGCCAGCAGTGACCTCTCCGGGGGTCCTTTAAAACAGCAGTACTTC.

The chain links TRBV29-1 to TRBJ2-3, with a possible D match to TRBD2 (6 bases). The CDR3 consists of 16 residues. Per germline, CDR1 SQVTM and CDR2 ANQGSEA. With 6 bases removed from V and 4 bases from J, the gap between germline ends came to 23 bases. In DNA, the CDR3 is TGCAGCGTAGTAGGGGTGCGGGACTTGGCGGCAGATACGCAGTATTTT. Translation gives CSVVGVRDLAADTQYF.